Following are 30 T cell receptor beta chains from one sample sequenced in a study of blood T cell repertoires in COVID-19. Profiling relied on immunoSEQ multiplex PCR, and the TCRdb table lists in-frame clones only, not all of them. The sample yields around 170,000 clones, approximately 80% seen once. The sample taken for sequencing was PBMCs or T cells enriched from blood (not recorded which). These receptors all come from a man in his 60s who had been exposed to COVID-19.

This clone was seen just once. CDR3 residues: CATSQLAGVGELFF. CDR3 DNA sequence: TGTGCCACCAGTCAACTAGCGGGAGTGGGGGAGCTGTTTTTT. The V and J genes are TRBV24-1 and TRBJ2-2, with 11 bases matching TRBD2. In germline, CDR1 is KGHDR, CDR2 SFDVKD. The CDR3 contains 14 residues. J was trimmed by 8 bases and V by 6 bases; bases with no gene match: 4.

The rearrangement uses TRBV10-3 and TRBJ2-5, with TRBD2 as a possible D gene (7 bases). This CDR3 region has 15 residues. Germline-derived CDR1 and CDR2 are ENHRY and SYGVKD. V lost 5 bases, J lost 2 bases, and 15 bases lay in between. CDR3 nucleotide sequence: TGTGCCATCAGTCCTTTCAGGGGAGGGCAAGAGACCCAGTACTTC. Protein: CAISPFRGGQETQYF.

This clone was found once. This chain uses TRBV5-4 with TRBJ2-3; 13 nucleotides match TRBD2. This CDR3 comprises 15 residues. V lost 7 bases, J lost 5 bases, and 7 bases stayed unmatched. Germline V gives CDR1 SGHNT, CDR2 YYREEE (reference sequence). The CDR3 is CASGTSGIGRDTQYF. As DNA, the CDR3 is TGTGCCAGCGGGACTAGCGGGATAGGTAGAGATACGCAGTATTTT.

This chain connects TRBV29-1 to TRBJ2-7, with TRBD2 matching over 8 bases. Germline trimming cut 7 bases from V and 2 bases from J; bases unmatched to any gene: 13. Germline-derived CDR1 and CDR2 are SQVTM and ANQGSEA. The CDR3 is made up of 15 amino acids. CDR3 sequence reads: CSARKAASGPYEQYF. The CDR3 DNA is TGCAGCGCCCGAAAAGCGGCTAGCGGGCCCTACGAGCAGTACTTC.

The chain links TRBV20-1 to TRBJ2-7, with 15 bases that match TRBD2. From germline, CDR1 is DFQATT and CDR2 SNEGSKA (reference sequence). V shed 3 bases, J shed 3 bases, and the junction held 3 bases outside the gene matches. The CDR3 covers 15 residues. The CDR3 sequence is CSASGLAGGNYEQYF. For the CDR3, the DNA is TGCAGTGCTAGTGGACTAGCGGGAGGGAACTACGAGCAGTACTTC.

The chain joins TRBV7-3 to TRBJ2-1; D may be TRBD2 (5 bases). The CDR3 runs 13 residues. CDR1 and CDR2 from the germline V gene are SGHTA and FQGTGA. Trimming took off 3 bases at V and 8 bases at J, with 11 bases between the two ends. The DNA for the CDR3 is TGTGCCAGCAGCTTCGGCGGAGGCGATGAGCAGTTCTTC. Its translation: CASSFGGGDEQFF.

This chain uses TRBV5-1 with TRBJ2-7; 8 bases are a match to TRBD1. With 7 bases clipped from V and 5 bases from J, the junction kept 11 bases outside the gene matches. CDR3 length: 14 amino acids. Per the germline V gene, CDR1 is SGHRS and CDR2 is YFSETQ. CDR3 amino acids: CASRPDRATHEQYF. The CDR3 DNA reads TGCGCCAGCCGCCCGGACAGGGCAACTCACGAGCAGTACTTC.

This clone was counted a single time. The V gene is TRBV30, the J gene TRBJ2-1; TRBD2 is a possible D gene (5 bases). The CDR3 runs to 14 residues. Looked up from germline, CDR1 is GTSNPN and CDR2 is SVGIG (reference sequence). The CDR3 sequence is CGSARGALYNEQFF. Here the CDR3 DNA reads TGTGGGTCCGCCCGGGGAGCACTCTACAATGAGCAGTTCTTC.

The V gene is TRBV15, the J gene TRBJ2-1; 12 bases agree with TRBD2. J gave up 7 bases and V 5 bases, and 9 bases lay outside the gene matches. Germline CDR1 and CDR2: LNHNV and YYDKDF (reference sequence). The CDR3 is 16 residues long. Here the CDR3 DNA reads TGTGCCACCAGCGCCCCGACTAGCGGGAGAGATAATGAGCAGTTCTTC. Translated: CATSAPTSGRDNEQFF.

This clone has just a few counts. The chain combines TRBV19 with TRBJ2-7; a weak D match, TRBD2 (5 bases). CDR1 is LNHDA, CDR2 SQIVND, per germline (reference sequence). The V end lost 6 bases, the J end lost 3 bases, and 24 bases lay between the germline ends. The CDR3 length is 17 residues. The CDR3 DNA sequence: TGTGCCAGTAGCCCATACCCCGCGGGCGGCAGAAACTACGAGCAGTACTTC. Encoded protein: CASSPYPAGGRNYEQYF.

V is TRBV6-1 and J is TRBJ1-2; D remains unclear. CDR3 size: 11 residues. V lost 2 bases, J lost 10 bases, and 8 bases lay in between. CDR1 and CDR2 from the germline V gene are MNHNS and SASEGT. DNA for the CDR3: TGTGCCAGCAGTGAACGACTGTTCTACACCTTC. Its protein is CASSERLFYTF.

This clone appeared a single time. The V call is TRBV11-2, the J call TRBJ2-7; D not resolved. Trimming cost V 1 base and J 0 bases, with 10 bases left between them. From germline, CDR1 is SGHAT and CDR2 FQNNGV. The CDR3 length is 15 residues. The CDR3 nucleotides are TGTGCCAGCAGCTTAGTTTATCCAGTCTCCTACGAGCAGTACTTC. It is translated as CASSLVYPVSYEQYF.

This chain links TRBV12-5 with TRBJ1-2; 12 bases are shared with TRBD1. The CDR3 totals 15 residues. J was trimmed by 5 bases and V by 5 bases; bases with no gene match: 6. Germline V lookup: CDR1 LGHNT, CDR2 FRNRAP. DNA for the CDR3: TGTGCTAGTGGTCATGGGACAGGGGGCAGGTATGGCTACACCTTC. The encoded protein is CASGHGTGGRYGYTF.

This chain connects TRBV11-2 to TRBJ1-1, with unresolved D. V lost 2 bases and J 6 bases, leaving 7 bases between the germline ends. CDR1 and CDR2 (germline): SGHAT, FQNNGV. This CDR3 is built from 12 residues. In nucleotides, the CDR3 is TGTGCCAGCAGCTTAACCCGGGCTGAAGCTTTCTTT. This codes for CASSLTRAEAFF.

This clone was seen many times. The rearrangement joins TRBV9 to TRBJ1-2; D is unclear. The CDR3 contains 13 residues. V lost 2 bases, J lost 7 bases, and 12 bases lay in between. Germline V gene sequence: CDR1 SGDLS, CDR2 YYNGEE. In DNA form, the CDR3 reads TGTGCCAGCAGCGTCTCGGGTTATAGTGGCTACACCTTC. Encoded protein: CASSVSGYSGYTF.

This clone was picked up one time. In nucleotides, the CDR3 is TGTGCCAGCAGCCCTAGGGGGGGCCGCCCGAAATTGGAGCAGTACTTC. Translation: CASSPRGGRPKLEQYF. This chain connects TRBV11-2 to TRBJ2-7, with a weak D call TRBD2 (7 bases). Germline CDR1 and CDR2: SGHAT and FQNNGV. This CDR3 comprises 16 residues. The V and J ends lost 5 bases and 7 bases respectively, with 24 bases between them. Full variable domain (rest looked up from reference TRBV11-2 and TRBJ2-7): EAGVAQSPRYKIIEKRQSVAFWCNPISGHATLYWYQQILGQGPKLLIQFQNNGVVDDSQLPKDRFSAERLKGVDSTLKIQPAKLEDSAVYLCASSPRGGRPKLEQYFGPGTRLTVT.

This clone was seen once. The chain combines TRBV3-1 (or the pseudogene TRBV3-2) with TRBJ2-1; no clear D gene. Trimming removed 0 bases at V and 10 bases at J, with 7 bases between. Germline-derived CDR1 and CDR2 are LGHDT and YNNKEL (reference sequence). There are 12 residues in the CDR3. The CDR3 DNA reads TGTGCCAGCAGCCAAGAGAACGGGGAGCAGTTCTTC. Residues: CASSQENGEQFF.

This chain uses TRBV6-1 with TRBJ1-3; D is ambiguous. V lost 4 bases and J lost 7, with 14 bases in between. The CDR3 runs to 14 residues. The germline gives CDR1 MNHNS, CDR2 SASEGT. The CDR3 is CASSATEGLNTIYF. For the CDR3, the DNA is TGTGCCAGCAGTGCGACGGAAGGACTGAACACCATATATTTT.

This clone has just a few counts. The chain has TRBV29-1 and TRBJ2-7; 7 bases line up with TRBD2. This CDR3 comprises 13 residues. Trimming took 3 bases from V and 4 from J; bases not matched to a gene: 6. Germline V gives CDR1 SQVTM, CDR2 ANQGSEA. Here the CDR3 reads CSVDGSGLYEQYF. The DNA for the CDR3 is TGCAGCGTTGACGGTAGCGGGCTTTACGAGCAGTACTTC.

CDR3 loop: CASSLSTAGGGTQYF. The DNA for the CDR3 is TGTGCCAGCAGCTTATCAACGGCGGGGGGAGGGACCCAGTACTTC. The chain couples TRBV7-7 to TRBJ2-5, with 8 nucleotides matching TRBD2. Germline CDR1 SSHAT, CDR2 FNYEAQ (reference sequence). J was trimmed by 7 bases and V by 2 bases; bases with no gene match: 9. There are 15 residues in the CDR3. Combining the CDR3 with reference TRBV7-7 and TRBJ2-5 gives the whole variable domain GAGVSQSPRYKVTKRGQDVTLRCDPISSHATLYWYQQALGQGPEFLTYFNYEAQPDKSGLPSDRFSAERPEGSISTLTIQRTEQRDSAMYRCASSLSTAGGGTQYFGPGTRLLVL.

V usage is TRBV28 and J usage is TRBJ1-2; D not resolved. V was pared by 1 base and J by 8 bases, with 11 bases between. Germline V CDR1 and CDR2: MDHEN, SYDVKM. This CDR3 spans 13 amino acids. CDR3 sequence reads: CASSLLREGGYTF. The CDR3 DNA reads TGTGCCAGCAGTTTATTGAGGGAGGGAGGCTACACCTTC.

This clone appeared a single time. The rearrangement links TRBV19 to TRBJ2-5; a possible D gene is TRBD1 (5 bases). Germline-derived CDR1 and CDR2 are LNHDA and SQIVND (reference sequence). The CDR3 contains 18 residues. Trimming cost V 3 bases and J 1 base, with 21 bases left between them. CDR3 in amino acids: CASSIGARSGKVQETQYF. The CDR3 DNA is TGTGCCAGTAGTATTGGGGCCCGGTCAGGGAAGGTCCAAGAGACCCAGTACTTC.

The V gene is TRBV16, the J gene TRBJ2-7; the D gene is possibly TRBD1 (5 bases). Trimming left V 0 bases short and J 6 bases short, with 15 bases between. The CDR3 sequence is 15 residues long. Germline CDR1 reads KGHSY; CDR2 reads FQNENV. This CDR3 is CASSQSAHRKGEQYF. The CDR3 region has the DNA TGTGCCAGCAGCCAATCTGCCCACAGGAAAGGCGAGCAGTACTTC.

This chain uses TRBV6-5 with TRBJ1-1, with D unresolved. There are 13 residues in the CDR3. Between the trimmed V and J ends, which lost 5 bases and 3 bases, there was a span of 10 bases. From germline, CDR1 is MNHEY and CDR2 SVGAGI. This chain's CDR3 is CASSPLTYTEAFF. CDR3 in DNA: TGTGCCAGCAGTCCGCTGACTTACACTGAAGCTTTCTTT.

This clone was detected a few times. V and J are TRBV28 and TRBJ1-1; D may be TRBD1 (6 bases). The CDR3 extends over 13 amino acids. V was shortened by 6 bases and J by 0 bases, with 8 bases between the two germline ends. Per germline, CDR1 MDHEN and CDR2 SYDVKM. The CDR3 DNA follows: TGTGCCAGCAGCGACAGGCTGAACACTGAAGCTTTCTTT. Protein product: CASSDRLNTEAFF.

The J gene is TRBJ1-4, the V gene TRBV28; TRBD1 matches at 10 bases. With 2 bases clipped from V and 6 bases from J, the junction kept 3 bases outside the gene matches. The CDR3 runs 15 residues. The germline CDR1 and CDR2 sequences are MDHEN and SYDVKM. This CDR3 is CASSLGGTGDEKLFF. DNA for the CDR3: TGTGCCAGCAGTTTAGGAGGGACAGGGGATGAAAAACTGTTTTTT.

J is TRBJ2-5 and V is TRBV11-2, with 7 positions matching TRBD2. With 5 bases clipped from V and 5 bases from J, the junction kept 8 bases outside the gene matches. The CDR3 sequence is 14 residues long. Germline V gene sequence: CDR1 SGHAT, CDR2 FQNNGV. The CDR3 DNA is TGTGCCAGCAGCGGGCCGACTAGCTCGGAGACCCAGTACTTC. It codes for CASSGPTSSETQYF.

This sequence joins TRBV5-1 and TRBJ2-2, with D unclear. The CDR3 sequence is 13 residues long. Germline loops: CDR1 SGHRS, CDR2 YFSETQ. V was pared by 0 bases and J by 5 bases, with 5 bases between. In DNA form, the CDR3 reads TGCGCCAGCAGCTTGGACGGGACCGGGGAGCTGTTTTTT. Residues: CASSLDGTGELFF.

The CDR3 DNA reads as TGTGCCAGTAGTATAACTAGCGGGGGGCCCGAGACCCAGTACTTC. It translates to CASSITSGGPETQYF. The chain has TRBV19 and TRBJ2-5, with 12 bases identical to TRBD2. The V gene end was trimmed by 2 bases and the J gene end by 5 bases; junction bases not matched to a gene: 3. From germline, CDR1 is LNHDA and CDR2 SQIVND (reference sequence). CDR3 length: 15 amino acids.

The chain carries TRBV19 and TRBJ2-1, with 7 bases that match TRBD2. Germline V gene data show CDR1 as LNHDA and CDR2 as SQIVND (reference sequence). The CDR3 loop spans 14 amino acids. V lost 3 bases to trimming and J lost 8 bases; unmatched junction nucleotides: 7. CDR3 DNA sequence: TGTGCCAGTAGTATTTCGGGGGGTCCCCATGAGCAGTTCTTC. Translating gives CASSISGGPHEQFF. The full variable domain, its missing parts supplied by reference TRBV19 and TRBJ2-1, is DGGITQSPKYLFRKEGQNVTLSCEQNLNHDAMYWYRQDPGQGLRLIYYSQIVNDFQKGDIAEGYSVSREKKESFPLTVTSAQKNPTAFYLCASSISGGPHEQFFGPGTRLTVL.